A single sample is the source of the 23 T cell receptor beta chains below, sequenced in a study of blood T cells in healthy people across ages. A sample-barcoded 5' primer and a J-beta primer mix were used in a second PCR of roughly 7 to 11 cycles. TCRdb ran MiXCR on the 5' RACE reads and lists one entry per CDR3 protein. The table includes more than 1,400,000 distinct CDR3 sequences, around 42% detected once. The sample was blood. The receptors were sampled from a woman aged 18-35 years in good health.

V is TRBV2 and J is TRBJ1-6, with TRBD1 matching over 10 bases. Losses at the gene ends were 8 bases for V and 10 bases for J; bases not matched to a gene: 8. The CDR3 is 14 amino acids. CDR1 is SNHLY, CDR2 FYNNEI, per germline. CDR3 sequence (DNA): TGTGCCAGCGGAAGACAGGGGGCAGGATCACCCCTCCACTTT. Its protein is CASGRQGAGSPLHF.

This chain joins TRBV30 and TRBJ2-2; D possibly corresponds to TRBD1 (6 bases). CDR3 length: 13 residues. Germline V gene data show CDR1 as GTSNPN and CDR2 as SVGIG (reference sequence). V was shortened by 2 bases and J by 5 bases, with 9 bases between the two germline ends. CDR3 sequence: CAWSPTGTGELFF. The CDR3 DNA reads TGTGCCTGGAGTCCCACAGGGACCGGGGAGCTGTTTTTT.

This clonotype was detected a few times. This rearrangement joins TRBV20-1 to TRBJ2-7; D is possibly TRBD1 or TRBD2 (5 bases each). With the DNA end fitting TRBJ2-5 better, the J assignment may be wrong. Germline loops: CDR1 DFQATT, CDR2 SNEGSKA (reference sequence). This CDR3 spans 14 amino acids. The CDR3 DNA is TGCAGTGCCACCGCCGGGGCCCAGCAAGAGACCCAGTACTTC. Its protein product is CSATAGAQQETQYF.

The chain has TRBV3-1 and TRBJ1-1; tentative D call: TRBD1 (5 bases). The CDR3 has 15 residues. Deletions cut 0 bases from V and 1 base from J, with 9 bases between. From germline, CDR1 is LGHDT and CDR2 YNNKEL (reference sequence). The CDR3 DNA reads TGTGCCAGCAGCCAAGATGCGAGGGGGAACACTGAAGCTTTCTTT. Its translation: CASSQDARGNTEAFF.

The chain combines TRBV6-1 with TRBJ2-3; TRBD2 aligns across 7 bases. The CDR3 totals 15 residues. CDR1 MNHNS and CDR2 SASEGT come from the germline V gene. V dropped 1 base and J dropped 1; count of bases not matched to a gene: 2. CDR3 in DNA: TGTGCCAGCAGTGAAGTGGGGGGGGGCACAGATACGCAGTATTTT. Amino acid sequence: CASSEVGGGTDTQYF.

This clonotype was counted once. This rearrangement joins TRBV6-5 to TRBJ2-1; 14 positions match TRBD2. The last part of the DNA fits TRBJ2-7 better; the J call may be wrong. Germline values: CDR1 MNHEY, CDR2 SVGAGI. This CDR3 contains 20 residues. CDR3 residues: CASVLTGLAGAPSSYNEQYF. The DNA of the CDR3 is TGTGCCAGCGTTCTCACGGGACTAGCGGGAGCGCCGAGCTCCTACAATGAGCAGTACTTC.

The chain employs TRBV7-2 and TRBJ2-7; D remains ambiguous. V was clipped by 0 bases and J by 3 bases, with 9 bases between them. This CDR3 has 14 amino acids. Germline-derived CDR1 and CDR2 are SGHTA and FQGNSA. The CDR3: CASSLALTDYEQYF. The CDR3 nucleotides are TGTGCCAGCAGCTTAGCTCTGACGGACTACGAGCAGTACTTC.

This clonotype was seen more than once but under ten times. J is TRBJ2-1 and V is TRBV2, with 12 bases matching TRBD2. The germline CDR1 and CDR2 sequences are SNHLY and FYNNEI. The V segment lost 4 bases and the J segment 9 bases; nucleotides outside the gene matches: 13. The CDR3 runs 17 residues. CDR3 protein: CASSAERPSGGAGEQFF. CDR3 bases: TGTGCCAGCAGTGCCGAACGTCCTAGCGGGGGGGCAGGTGAGCAGTTCTTC.

The V and J genes are TRBV20-1 and TRBJ1-2; TRBD1 agrees at 12 bases. This CDR3 region has 15 residues. With V trimmed by 3 bases and J by 7 bases, 9 bases remained unmatched. The germline V gene encodes CDR1 DFQATT and CDR2 SNEGSKA (reference sequence). CDR3 in DNA: TGCAGTGCTAGGGGGGACAGGGGGCGCGGTAGTGGCTACACCTTC. Encoded protein: CSARGDRGRGSGYTF.

This clonotype has only a few counts. The chain employs TRBV7-9 and TRBJ2-6, with D unclear. The germline V gene has CDR1 SEHNR and CDR2 FQNEAQ (reference sequence). The CDR3 loop spans 16 amino acids. Trimming stripped 7 bases from V and 3 bases from J, with 16 bases between. CDR3 loop: CASTLTLGSGANVLTF. The DNA for the CDR3 is TGTGCCAGCACACTGACCTTGGGCAGTGGGGCCAACGTCCTGACTTTC.

The chain recombines TRBV2 with TRBJ2-3; no clear D gene. CDR3 length: 14 residues. Per germline, CDR1 SNHLY and CDR2 FYNNEI. Trimming removed 5 bases at V and 2 bases at J, with 11 bases between. The CDR3 spells CASSSAAHTDTQYF. The CDR3 nucleotides read TGTGCCAGCAGTTCGGCGGCACACACAGATACGCAGTATTTT.

This rearrangement joins TRBV6-6 to TRBJ1-2, with a possible D match to TRBD1 (5 bases). The CDR3 loop spans 17 amino acids. Trimming pared 0 bases from V and 1 base from J, leaving 15 bases between. The V gene's germline CDR1 is MNHNY and CDR2 SVGAGI (reference sequence). The CDR3: CASSYSFHRDLNYGYTF. The CDR3 DNA follows: TGTGCCAGCAGTTACTCATTCCACCGGGACCTTAACTATGGCTACACCTTC.

Many counts were recorded for this clonotype. The rearrangement uses TRBV14 and TRBJ2-1; weak D call: TRBD2 (5 bases). Germline values: CDR1 SGHDN, CDR2 FVKESK. V was cut by 0 bases and J by 2 bases, with 11 bases left in between. CDR3 length equals 16 residues. The CDR3 loop reads CASSQERGGAYNEQFF. For the CDR3, the DNA is TGTGCCAGCAGCCAAGAGAGAGGAGGCGCCTACAATGAGCAGTTCTTC.

The CDR3 loop reads CASSPTGNQETQYF. The DNA of the CDR3 is TGTGCCAGCAGCCCGACCGGGAATCAAGAGACCCAGTACTTC. This rearrangement joins TRBV7-9 to TRBJ2-5; D might be TRBD2 (5 bases). This CDR3 has 14 amino acids. Germline-derived CDR1 and CDR2 are SEHNR and FQNEAQ (reference sequence). The V and J ends lost 5 bases and 2 bases respectively, with 12 bases between them.

This chain joins TRBV3-1 and TRBJ2-1, with a tentative D call TRBD1 (5 bases). Germline values: CDR1 LGHDT, CDR2 YNNKEL (reference sequence). The CDR3 consists of 16 residues. V lost 0 bases and J lost 6, with 15 bases in between. In nucleotides, the CDR3 is TGTGCCAGCAGCCAAGAGGGGCAGATTATTACCAATGAGCAGTTCTTC. Translated, it gives CASSQEGQIITNEQFF.

The gene calls are TRBV12-3 or TRBV12-4 and TRBJ1-2; no firm D call. The length of the CDR3 is 13 residues. Trimming stripped 5 bases from V and 7 bases from J, with 14 bases between. The CDR3, as DNA: TGTGCCAGCAGTCCGACCCCGGGTGGTGGCTACACCTTC. Its protein product is CASSPTPGGGYTF.

This chain uses TRBV18 with TRBJ2-1, with 9 bases aligning to TRBD1. The CDR3 spans 16 residues. V lost 6 bases and J lost 8; bases outside the gene matches: 14. Germline V gives CDR1 KGHSH, CDR2 LQKENI. The CDR3 reads CASSPRTGVQGDEQFF. The CDR3 DNA sequence: TGTGCCAGCTCGCCCCGGACAGGGGTTCAGGGCGATGAGCAGTTCTTC.

This chain links TRBV6-1 with TRBJ2-7; 11 bases are a match to TRBD2. Trimming at V came to 2 bases and at J to 12 bases, leaving 9 bases not matched to a gene. Germline loops: CDR1 MNHNS, CDR2 SASEGT. The CDR3 has 14 amino acids. The CDR3 DNA reads TGTGCCAGCAGTGAACCGAATAGCGGGAGGGCCCCGTACTTC. Amino acids: CASSEPNSGRAPYF.

On this clonotype: An end of the junction differs from the germline gene, which may be a read error. The chain recombines TRBV11-2 with TRBJ2-1, with D maybe TRBD1 (5 bases). The CDR3 sequence is 15 residues long. CDR1 is SGHAT and CDR2 is FQNNGV in the germline V gene. CDR3 nucleotide sequence: TGTGTCAGCAGCTTAGGCCAGGGCCCCTACAATGAGCAGTTCTTC. Its protein is CVSSLGQGPYNEQFF. Full variable domain (outside the CDR3, taken from reference TRBV11-2 and TRBJ2-1): EAGVAQSPRYKIIEKRQSVAFWCNPISGHATLYWYQQILGQGPKLLIQFQNNGVVDDSQLPKDRFSAERLKGVDSTLKIQPAKLEDSAVYLCVSSLGQGPYNEQFFGPGTRLTVL.

The chain combines TRBV10-3 with TRBJ2-1, with 8 positions matching TRBD2. Germline assignment: CDR1 ENHRY and CDR2 SYGVKD. The CDR3 extends over 15 amino acids. V lost 7 bases to trimming and J lost 1 base; unmatched junction nucleotides: 6. The CDR3 loop is CAINQAGASYNEQFF. As DNA, the CDR3 is TGTGCCATCAACCAAGCGGGAGCATCCTACAATGAGCAGTTCTTC.

This clonotype was counted many times. The V gene is TRBV29-1, the J gene TRBJ2-5; 10 bases fit TRBD1. The germline V gene has CDR1 SQVTM and CDR2 ANQGSEA. The CDR3 has 15 residues. The J segment lost 3 bases and the V segment lost 2 bases, leaving 6 bases of the junction unmatched. CDR3 bases: TGCAGCGTTGAATCCCTTGGGACAGGGGAAGAGACCCAGTACTTC. Translation: CSVESLGTGEETQYF.

J is TRBJ1-1 and V is TRBV10-2; no clear D gene. This CDR3 has 14 residues. Germline V CDR1 and CDR2: WSHSY, SAAADI. V was clipped by 5 bases and J by 1 base, with 11 bases between them. The CDR3: CASSTFDANTEAFF. CDR3 coding DNA: TGCGCCAGCAGTACTTTTGACGCGAACACTGAAGCTTTCTTT.

The sample holds one count of this clonotype. The rearrangement uses TRBV12-3 or TRBV12-4 and TRBJ2-3; 7 nucleotides align to TRBD2. This CDR3 is built from 15 residues. V gave up 3 bases and J gave up 3 bases; unmatched junction bases: 6. In DNA form, the CDR3 reads TGTGCCAGCAGTTTTGGCAGAGCGGGGACAGATACGCAGTATTTT. Protein product: CASSFGRAGTDTQYF.